The rows below give T cell receptor beta chains drawn from one sample of a study of T cell repertoires in cytomegalovirus infection. The antigens for these receptors are not known. In TCRdb, the reads were re-called with MiXCR into one record per CDR3 protein. The sample records 550,000 to 700,000 distinct CDR3 sequences, approximately 40% being singletons. Source: cultured PBMCs, taken from culture after CMV antigen stimulation. The origin of the receptors is a human donor in good health (CMV status not recorded). Some clones in this sample may be carry-over from other donors' samples. Each CDR3 is given with its conserved first and last residue. A D gene is named only where the DNA matches it firmly. Rows may omit the clone size; those that give it use once, few, many or a size class.

- TRBJ2-3 TRBV11-2 TRBD2 TGTGCCAGCAGCTTAGTCCCGGGAGGAGGTGCAGATACGCAGTATTTT CASSLVPGGGADTQYF
few TRBJ1-1 TRBV7-2 - TGTGCCAGCAGCTTAAGGGCCCCAGGGTTGGACACTGAAGCTTTCTTT CASSLRAPGLDTEAFF
few TRBJ2-3 TRBV12-3/TRBV12-4 TRBD2 TGTGCCAGCAGTTTATGGACCCGCGGGGGAGATACGCAGTATTTT CASSLWTRGGDTQYF
many TRBJ1-6 TRBV7-2 TRBD1 TGTGCCAGCAGCTTAGTTGGCCTACCTATGGACAGGGGGCTAGATAATTCACCCCTCCACTTT CASSLVGLPMDRGLDNSPLHF
few TRBJ1-2 TRBV28 - TGTGCCAGCAGTTTCCGACCGGACGGAGTCCATGGCTACACCTTC CASSFRPDGVHGYTF
- TRBJ1-2 TRBV7-6 - TGTGCCAGCAGCTTAGACAGGCGTAACTATGGCTACACCTTC CASSLDRRNYGYTF
- TRBJ1-2 TRBV5-4 TRBD1 TGTGCCAGCAGCCCCACGGTGCAGGGGGACTATGGCTACACCTTC CASSPTVQGDYGYTF
few TRBJ2-2 TRBV7-6 - TGTGCCAGCCATTCAACCCCCGGGGAGCTGTTTTTT CASHSTPGELFF
- TRBJ2-1 TRBV30 - TGTGCCTGGAGTGGTAAGGGAGCGAATAATGAGCAGTTCTTC CAWSGKGANNEQFF
- TRBJ2-5 TRBV7-7 TRBD1 TGTGCCAGCAGCGTTGGGACAGGTGCCAACCAAGAGACCCAGTACTTC CASSVGTGANQETQYF
- TRBJ2-7 TRBV27 - TGTGCCAGCAGACCCCCGAGGCGCTCCTACGAGCAGTACTTC CASRPPRRSYEQYF
few TRBJ2-2 TRBV7-6 - TGTGCCAGCAGCTTAACTCCCGGGGAGCTGTTTTTT CASSLTPGELFF
- TRBJ1-6 TRBV5-4 - TGTGCCAGCAGCTTGGCGGGCGGGGATAATTCACCCCTCCACTTT CASSLAGGDNSPLHF
few TRBJ2-7 TRBV4-3 - TGCGCCAGCAGCCAAGACATGGGCACCTACGAGCAGTACTTC CASSQDMGTYEQYF
- TRBJ2-7 TRBV7-9 TRBD2 TGTGCCAGCAGCGCGACCGGGGGGGAGCAGTACTTC CASSATGGEQYF